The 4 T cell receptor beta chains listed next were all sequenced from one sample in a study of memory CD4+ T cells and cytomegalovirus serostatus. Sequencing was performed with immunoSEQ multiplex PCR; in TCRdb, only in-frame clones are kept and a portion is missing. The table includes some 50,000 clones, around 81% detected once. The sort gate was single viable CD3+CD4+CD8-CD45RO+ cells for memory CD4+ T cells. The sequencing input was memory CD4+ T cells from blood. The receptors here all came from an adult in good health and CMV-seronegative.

The CDR3 DNA sequence: TGTGCCAGCAGCCAAGGGGGCATAAGCGGAAACCAAGATACGCAGTATTTT. Amino acid sequence: CASSQGGISGNQDTQYF. The V and J genes are TRBV14 and TRBJ2-3; D is possibly TRBD1 or TRBD2 (5 bases each). This CDR3 contains 17 residues. Germline lookup yields CDR1 SGHDN and CDR2 FVKESK. The V gene lost 1 base and the J gene lost 5 bases, with 19 bases spanning the gap.

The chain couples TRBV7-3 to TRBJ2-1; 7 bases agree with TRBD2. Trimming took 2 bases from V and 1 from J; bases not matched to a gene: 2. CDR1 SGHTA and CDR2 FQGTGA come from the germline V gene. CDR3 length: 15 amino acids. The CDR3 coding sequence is TGTGCCAGCAGCTTATCGGGGGGATCCTACAATGAGCAGTTCTTC. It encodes CASSLSGGSYNEQFF.

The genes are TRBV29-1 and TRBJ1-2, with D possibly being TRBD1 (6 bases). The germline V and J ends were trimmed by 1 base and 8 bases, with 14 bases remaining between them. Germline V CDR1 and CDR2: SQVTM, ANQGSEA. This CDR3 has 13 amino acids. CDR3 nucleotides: TGCAGCGTTGAAGTGGGGGGCTCCTTGGGCTACACCTTC. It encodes CSVEVGGSLGYTF.

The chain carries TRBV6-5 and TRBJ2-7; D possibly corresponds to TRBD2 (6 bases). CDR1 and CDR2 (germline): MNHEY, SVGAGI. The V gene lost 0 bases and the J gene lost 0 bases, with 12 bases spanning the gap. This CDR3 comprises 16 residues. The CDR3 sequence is CASSYSGGLSSYEQYF. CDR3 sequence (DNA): TGTGCCAGCAGTTACTCTGGAGGGTTAAGCTCCTACGAGCAGTACTTC.